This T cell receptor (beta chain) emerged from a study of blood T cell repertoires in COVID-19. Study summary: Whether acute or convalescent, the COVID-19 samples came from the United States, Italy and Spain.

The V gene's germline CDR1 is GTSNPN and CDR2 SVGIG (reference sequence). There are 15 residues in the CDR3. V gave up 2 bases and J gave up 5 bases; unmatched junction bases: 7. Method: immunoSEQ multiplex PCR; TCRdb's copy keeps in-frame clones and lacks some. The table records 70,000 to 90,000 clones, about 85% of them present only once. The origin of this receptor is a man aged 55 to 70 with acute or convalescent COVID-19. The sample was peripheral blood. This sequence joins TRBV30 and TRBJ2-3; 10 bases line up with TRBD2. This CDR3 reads CAWSRASGSGDTQYF. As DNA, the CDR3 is TGTGCCTGGAGTAGGGCTAGCGGGAGTGGAGATACGCAGTATTTT.